The entry that follows covers one T cell receptor beta chain sequence. This record comes from a study of shared clonotypes between healthy human individuals. The protocol was immunoSEQ multiplex PCR, while the TCRdb copy is restricted to in-frame clones and leaves out a portion. The sample has about 2.1 million clones, 93% seen once. The J segment lost 3 bases and the V segment lost 1 base, leaving 2 bases of the junction unmatched. The CDR3 runs to 14 residues. Per germline, CDR1 PRHDT and CDR2 FYEKMQ (reference sequence). Only CD45RO-negative cells positively selected for CCR7 counted as naive CD8 cells, so terminally differentiated effector memory CD45RA+ cells were excluded. HIV-negative, healthy adults without recent acute infections or vaccinations were the donors.

The sample comprised naive CD8+ T cells from PBMCs. V is TRBV13 and J is TRBJ2-5; 7 bases are a match to TRBD1. The TCR was taken from a man aged 18 to 30 in good health. Some clones in this sample may be carry-over from other donors' samples. CDR3 DNA sequence: TGTGCCAGCAGCTTAGTAGGGACAGAAGAGACCCAGTACTTC. It codes for CASSLVGTEETQYF.